This T cell receptor (beta chain) emerged from a study of blood T cell repertoires in COVID-19. Study details: From T cells, B-cell-depleted T cells, or PBMCs came the material, which was cDNA or gDNA.

In the authors' methods: Estimation of nucleated cell counts was performed using reference gene primer amplification. Produced via immunoSEQ multiplex PCR; TCRdb's table is partial and in-frame only. The DNA was the basis for D and trimming; V, J and clone size are from that table. The top ten hold 9.4% of the sample, which has over 250,000 clones, around 82% seen once. This clonotype was obtained from a woman aged 45 to 65 who had recovered from COVID-19. Sequenced sample: peripheral blood.

CDR3 coding DNA: TGTGCCAGCAGACCCACTAGGGACACCGGGGAGCTGTTTTTT. Its translation: CASRPTRDTGELFF. The J gene is TRBJ2-2, the V gene TRBV7-2, with D possibly TRBD2 on 5 matching bases. CDR1 is SGHTA and CDR2 is FQGNSA in the germline V gene. The CDR3 is made up of 14 amino acids. The V and J ends lost 6 bases and 3 bases respectively, with 11 bases between them.